These T cell receptor beta chains were read from a single sample in a study of blood T cell repertoires in COVID-19. TCRdb's table, derived via immunoSEQ multiplex PCR, lists solely in-frame clones and lacks some. The sample includes over 120,000 clones, 75% to 90% of them seen just once. Sample: peripheral blood. These receptors originate from a man between 70 and 80 years old who had recovered from COVID-19. The CDR3 runs from the conserved cysteine through the conserved F or W. The D gene is left open where the match is weak. The size entry is marked missing in some rows and otherwise reads once, few, many or a size class.

d_call	v_call	clone_size	j_call	cdr3_nt	cdr3_aa
NA	TRBV4-1	NA	TRBJ2-3	TGCGCCAGCAGCCCGGAGGGCAAGGGCGGGGGCACAGATACGCAGTATTTT	CASSPEGKGGGTDTQYF
NA	TRBV7-8	NA	TRBJ1-2	TGTGCCAGCAGCCAAACAGAAAACGGGGACTATGGCTACACCTTC	CASSQTENGDYGYTF
NA	TRBV25-1	NA	TRBJ2-7	TGTGCCAGCCAGGGACACTTTTACGAGCAGTACTTC	CASQGHFYEQYF
TRBD2	TRBV9	NA	TRBJ2-7	TGTGCCAGCAGCGTGGGACTAGCGGGCTACGAGCAGTACTTC	CASSVGLAGYEQYF
NA	TRBV18	NA	TRBJ1-2	TGTGCCAGCTCCCCACTTGCAGGACGGGGAAACTATGGCTACACCTTC	CASSPLAGRGNYGYTF
TRBD2	TRBV7-2	NA	TRBJ2-7	TGTGCCAGCGGACTAGCTGCTACCTACGAGCAGTACTTC	CASGLAATYEQYF
NA	TRBV7-9	NA	TRBJ1-4	TGTGTGACAGACACTAATGAAAAACTGTTTTTT	CVTDTNEKLFF
NA	TRBV2	NA	TRBJ2-1	TGTGCCAGCAGTTATCCGGCCGGGACCGACAGGTTAAACTACAATGAGCAGTTCTTC	CASSYPAGTDRLNYNEQFF
NA	TRBV7-9	NA	TRBJ1-3	TGTGCCAGCAGGGTCTTACAGGGTGGAAACACCATATATTTT	CASRVLQGGNTIYF
TRBD1	TRBV18	NA	TRBJ2-3	TGTGCCAGCTCACCACTGGTAGGACAGGGCGGGCAGTATTTT	CASSPLVGQGGQYF
NA	TRBV30	NA	TRBJ1-4	TGTGCCTGGAGTGTAAAGGCAGAGGCTAATGAAAAACTGTTTTTT	CAWSVKAEANEKLFF
NA	TRBV11-2	NA	TRBJ1-2	TGTGCCAGCAGCTTAGAAACAGAAGGCTACACCTTC	CASSLETEGYTF
NA	TRBV19	NA	TRBJ2-1	TGTGCCAGTAGTATCAAAGCTTATGAGCAGTTCTTC	CASSIKAYEQFF
NA	TRBV18	NA	TRBJ2-1	TGTGCCAGTTGTCCGGGACTGAGTTATGAGCAGTTCTTC	CASCPGLSYEQFF
TRBD2	TRBV18	NA	TRBJ2-7	TGTGCCAGCTCACCCGGACTAGCGGGGTCCTACGAGCAGTACTTC	CASSPGLAGSYEQYF
NA	TRBV5-6	NA	TRBJ2-5	TGTGCCAGCAGCTTGGCGGGATCTCCCACAGAAGAGACCCAGTACTTC	CASSLAGSPTEETQYF
NA	TRBV5-8	NA	TRBJ1-2	TGTGCCAGCAACCCGGACAGTATTAACTATGGCTACACCTTC	CASNPDSINYGYTF
NA	TRBV14	NA	TRBJ2-7	TGTGCCAGCAGCCAAGGTGGGGCAGGCCCGACCTACGAGCAGTACTTC	CASSQGGAGPTYEQYF
TRBD2	TRBV3-1/TRBV3-2	NA	TRBJ2-7	TGTGCCAGCAGCCAAGGGCTAGCGGGAGTCTGGGGCTACGAGCAGTACTTC	CASSQGLAGVWGYEQYF
TRBD1	TRBV10-1	NA	TRBJ1-1	TGCGCCAGCAGGGAACAGGGGGCACTGGACACTGAAGCTTTCTTT	CASREQGALDTEAFF
NA	TRBV21-1	NA	TRBJ2-5	TGTGCCAGCAGCAAAGCGGCTAGCGAGGGTCAAGAGACCCAGTACTTC	CASSKAASEGQETQYF
TRBD2	TRBV5-1	NA	TRBJ2-1	TGCGCCAGCAGCTTAATAGCGGGGGGGCCTCTTAATGAGCAGTTCTTC	CASSLIAGGPLNEQFF
TRBD1	TRBV5-1	NA	TRBJ2-7	TGCGCCAGCAGCCCGGGACAGGGGTCCTACGAGCAGTACTTC	CASSPGQGSYEQYF
NA	TRBV30	many	TRBJ2-5	TGTGCCTGGAGCCGGGACTTTGGAGGGGAGACCCAGTACTTC	CAWSRDFGGETQYF
NA	TRBV6-1	NA	TRBJ1-5	TGTGCCAGCAGTGACCAACAGGGAAGTCAGCCCCAGCATTTT	CASSDQQGSQPQHF
NA	TRBV6-5	NA	TRBJ1-2	TGTGCCAGCATAGACAGGCCATATGGCTACACCTTC	CASIDRPYGYTF
NA	TRBV5-1	NA	TRBJ2-3	TGCGCCAGCAGCTTAGGGGGAGCTAGCACAGATACGCAGTATTTT	CASSLGGASTDTQYF
NA	TRBV10-3	NA	TRBJ1-6	TGTGCCATCAGTGAGTCGGAGAATAAGAATTCACCCCTCCACTTT	CAISESENKNSPLHF
NA	TRBV27	once	TRBJ1-5	TGTGCCAGCAGTTACGGCAGGGGTCAGCCCCAGCATTTT	CASSYGRGQPQHF
TRBD2	TRBV19	many	TRBJ2-1	TGTGCCAGTAGTAACCTAGCGGGCTCCAATGAGCAGTTCTTC	CASSNLAGSNEQFF
TRBD1	TRBV2	NA	TRBJ1-4	TGTGCCAGCAGTAACGACAGGGGGCAGAAAAAACTGTTTTTT	CASSNDRGQKKLFF
TRBD1	TRBV15	NA	TRBJ2-7	TGTGCCACCAGCGGCCCCCAGGGGGTTCGGGACGAGCAGTACTTC	CATSGPQGVRDEQYF
TRBD2	TRBV5-4	once	TRBJ2-7	TGTGCCAGCAGCCCCAGGGCTAGCGGAAGCTACGAGCAGTACTTC	CASSPRASGSYEQYF
NA	TRBV4-2	NA	TRBJ2-7	TGTGCCAGCAGCCAAGCGGGGAAGGGCTCCTACGAGCAGTACTTC	CASSQAGKGSYEQYF
NA	TRBV7-2	NA	TRBJ2-7	TGTGCCAGCAGCCAAGGAGTTGGCGAGCAGTACTTC	CASSQGVGEQYF
NA	TRBV25-1	NA	TRBJ1-1	TGTGCCAGCAGTGAATGGACACGCCCATCGAACACTGAAGCTTTCTTT	CASSEWTRPSNTEAFF
NA	TRBV15	NA	TRBJ2-4	TGTGCCACCAGCACCCGGCTAGAGGAGGAAAACATTCAGTACTTC	CATSTRLEEENIQYF
NA	TRBV25-1	NA	TRBJ2-2	TGTGCCAGCAGTACGGTTAGCCAGGGCACCGGGGAGCTGTTTTTT	CASSTVSQGTGELFF
TRBD1	TRBV3-1/TRBV3-2	NA	TRBJ2-5	TGTGCCAGCAGCCAAGTACGAGGGGGCGAAGAGACCCAGTACTTC	CASSQVRGGEETQYF
NA	TRBV6-2/TRBV6-3	NA	TRBJ2-7	TGTGCCAGCAGTTCCTCTTCCTCCCCGAACGGGAACTACGAGCAGTACTTC	CASSSSSSPNGNYEQYF
NA	TRBV5-1	NA	TRBJ2-3	TGCGCCAGCAGCTTGGAGCAAATAGATACGCAGTATTTT	CASSLEQIDTQYF
NA	TRBV6-5	NA	TRBJ2-7	TGTGCCAGCCGGGGAGACTTCTCCTACGAGCAGTACTTC	CASRGDFSYEQYF
NA	TRBV6-5	NA	TRBJ1-2	TGTGCCAGCAGTTACTCGAGTCGGTTAGGCTACACCTTC	CASSYSSRLGYTF
TRBD2	TRBV7-2	NA	TRBJ2-7	TGTGCCAGCAGCCTGACTAGCGGGATATACGAGCAGTACTTC	CASSLTSGIYEQYF
TRBD1	TRBV11-2	NA	TRBJ2-7	TGTGCCAGCAGCTCTATAGGGACAGCACCCTACGAGCAGTACTTC	CASSSIGTAPYEQYF
TRBD2	TRBV5-5	NA	TRBJ2-1	TGTGCCAGCAGCTTTGGGCCTACTAGCGGGAGACTAAATGAGCAGTTCTTC	CASSFGPTSGRLNEQFF
NA	TRBV9	NA	TRBJ2-3	TGTGCCAGCAGCGTCAGGGGGACTGGGACAGATACGCAGTATTTT	CASSVRGTGTDTQYF
NA	TRBV18	NA	TRBJ2-7	TGTGCCAGCTCATCGTTATATAGTTCCTACGAGCAGTACTTC	CASSSLYSSYEQYF
NA	TRBV30	NA	TRBJ2-3	TGTGCCTGGACTCTGGGTCGAGCGGGAGATACGCAGTATTTT	CAWTLGRAGDTQYF
TRBD2	TRBV13	once	TRBJ2-1	TGTGCCAGCAGCCCCCGGGGACTAGCGCGATACAATGAGCAGTTCTTC	CASSPRGLARYNEQFF
NA	TRBV10-2	NA	TRBJ2-7	TGCGCCAGCCAAAAGGGACTCCTGGGAGCCTACGAGCAGTACTTC	CASQKGLLGAYEQYF
NA	TRBV19	NA	TRBJ1-1	TGTGCCAGTATCTGGCAAGGGGGATACACTGAAGCTTTCTTT	CASIWQGGYTEAFF
TRBD1	TRBV28	NA	TRBJ2-7	TGTGCCAGCAGTTTCCCCTCCGGGACAGGAAGCTCCTACGAGCAGTACTTC	CASSFPSGTGSSYEQYF
TRBD2	TRBV4-2	NA	TRBJ2-2	TGTGCCAGCAGCCAAGATCTAGCGGGCCTCAGACGGGGCACCGGGGAGCTGTTTTTT	CASSQDLAGLRRGTGELFF
NA	TRBV3-1/TRBV3-2	NA	TRBJ2-5	TGTGCCAGCAGCCAAGATGCCACAGCACAAGAGACCCAGTACTTC	CASSQDATAQETQYF
NA	TRBV19	NA	TRBJ1-5	TGTGCCAGTAGTATACTCCGGGGGGGCGCGGTCCAGCCCCAGCATTTT	CASSILRGGAVQPQHF
NA	TRBV2	NA	TRBJ2-1	TGTGCCAGTCGTGGGGGCATCGATGAGCAGTTCTTC	CASRGGIDEQFF
NA	TRBV12-3/TRBV12-4	NA	TRBJ1-1	TGTGCCAGCAGCACGACAGGAACCGAAGCTTTCTTT	CASSTTGTEAFF
TRBD2	TRBV2	NA	TRBJ2-7	TGTGCCAGCAGTCAGAAGCTAGCGGGAGGCTACGAGCAGTACTTC	CASSQKLAGGYEQYF